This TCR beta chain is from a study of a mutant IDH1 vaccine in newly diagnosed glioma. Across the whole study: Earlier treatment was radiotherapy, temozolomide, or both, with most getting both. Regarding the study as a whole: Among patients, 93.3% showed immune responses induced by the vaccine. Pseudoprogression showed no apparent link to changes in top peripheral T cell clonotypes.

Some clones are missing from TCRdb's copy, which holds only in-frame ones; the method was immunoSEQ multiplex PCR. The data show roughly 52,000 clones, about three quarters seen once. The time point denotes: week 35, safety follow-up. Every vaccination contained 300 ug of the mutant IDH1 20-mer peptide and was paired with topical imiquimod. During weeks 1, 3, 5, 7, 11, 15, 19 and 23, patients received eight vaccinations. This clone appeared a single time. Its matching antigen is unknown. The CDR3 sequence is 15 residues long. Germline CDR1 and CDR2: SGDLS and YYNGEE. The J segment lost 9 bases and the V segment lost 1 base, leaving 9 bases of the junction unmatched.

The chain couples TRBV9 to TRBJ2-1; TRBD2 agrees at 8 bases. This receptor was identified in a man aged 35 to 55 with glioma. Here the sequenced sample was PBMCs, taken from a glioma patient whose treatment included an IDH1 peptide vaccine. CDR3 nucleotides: TGTGCCAGCAGCGTACGGGAAGCGGGAGTGGGTGAGCAGTTCTTC. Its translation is CASSVREAGVGEQFF.